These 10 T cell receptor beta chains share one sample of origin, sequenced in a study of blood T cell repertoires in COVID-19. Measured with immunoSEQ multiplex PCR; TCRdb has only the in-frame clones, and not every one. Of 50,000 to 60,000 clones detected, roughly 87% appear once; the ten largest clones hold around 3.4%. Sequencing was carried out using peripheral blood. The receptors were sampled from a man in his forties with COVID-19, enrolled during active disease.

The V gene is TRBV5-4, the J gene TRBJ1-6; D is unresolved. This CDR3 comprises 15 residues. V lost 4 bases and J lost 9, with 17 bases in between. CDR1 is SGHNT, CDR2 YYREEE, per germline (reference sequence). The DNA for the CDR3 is TGTGCCAGCAGCCTGGACCCAAACCGGGGTTCACCCCTCCACTTT. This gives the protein CASSLDPNRGSPLHF.

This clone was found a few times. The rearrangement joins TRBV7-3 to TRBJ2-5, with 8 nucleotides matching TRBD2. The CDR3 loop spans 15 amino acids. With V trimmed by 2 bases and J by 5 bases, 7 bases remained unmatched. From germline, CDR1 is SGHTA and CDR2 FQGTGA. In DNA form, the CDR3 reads TGTGCCAGCAGCTTAGGCGGCGGGAGGACGGAGACCCAGTACTTC. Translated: CASSLGGGRTETQYF.

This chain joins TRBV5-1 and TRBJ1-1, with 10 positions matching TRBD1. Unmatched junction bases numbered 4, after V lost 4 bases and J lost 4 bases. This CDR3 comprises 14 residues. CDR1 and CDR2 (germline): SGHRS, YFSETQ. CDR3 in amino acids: CASSQGQGSTEAFF. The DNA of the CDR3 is TGCGCCAGCAGCCAGGGACAGGGGAGCACTGAAGCTTTCTTT.

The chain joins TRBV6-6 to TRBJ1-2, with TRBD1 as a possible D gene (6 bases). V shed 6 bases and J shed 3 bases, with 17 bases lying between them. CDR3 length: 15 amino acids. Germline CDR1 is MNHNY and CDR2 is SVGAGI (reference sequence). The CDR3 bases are TGTGCCAGCAGCCAGGGGACACCGGAGGACTATGGCTACACCTTC. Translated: CASSQGTPEDYGYTF.

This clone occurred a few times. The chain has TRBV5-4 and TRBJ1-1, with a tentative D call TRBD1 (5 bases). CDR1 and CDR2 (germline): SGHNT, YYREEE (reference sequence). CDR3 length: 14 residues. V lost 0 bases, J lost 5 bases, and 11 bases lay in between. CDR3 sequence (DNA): TGTGCCAGCAGCTTGGCCGCAGGGCGGACTGAAGCTTTCTTT. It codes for CASSLAAGRTEAFF.

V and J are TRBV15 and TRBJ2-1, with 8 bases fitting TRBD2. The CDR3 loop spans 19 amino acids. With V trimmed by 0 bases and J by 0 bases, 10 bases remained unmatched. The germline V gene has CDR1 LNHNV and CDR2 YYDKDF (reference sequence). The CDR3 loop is CATSREDSGAHPSYNEQFF. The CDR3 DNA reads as TGTGCCACCAGCAGAGAGGATAGCGGGGCCCACCCCTCCTACAATGAGCAGTTCTTC.

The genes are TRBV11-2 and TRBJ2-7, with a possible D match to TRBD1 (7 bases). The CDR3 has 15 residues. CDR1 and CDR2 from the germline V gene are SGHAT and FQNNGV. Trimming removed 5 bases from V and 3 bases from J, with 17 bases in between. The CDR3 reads CASSPGAGGIYEQYF. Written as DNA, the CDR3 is TGTGCCAGCAGCCCTGGGGCAGGGGGGATCTACGAGCAGTACTTC.

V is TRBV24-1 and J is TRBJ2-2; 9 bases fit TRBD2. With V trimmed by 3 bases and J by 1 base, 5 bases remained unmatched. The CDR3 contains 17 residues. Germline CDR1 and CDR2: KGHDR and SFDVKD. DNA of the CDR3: TGTGCCACCAGTGATGGGAAACTAGCGGGGAACACCGGGGAGCTGTTTTTT. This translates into CATSDGKLAGNTGELFF.

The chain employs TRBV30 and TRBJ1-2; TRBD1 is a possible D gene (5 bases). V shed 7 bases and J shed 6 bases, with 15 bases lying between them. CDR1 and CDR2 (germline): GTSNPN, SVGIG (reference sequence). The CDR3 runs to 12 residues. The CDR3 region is CAYSRGFDGYTF. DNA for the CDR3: TGTGCCTATTCAAGGGGATTTGATGGCTACACCTTC.

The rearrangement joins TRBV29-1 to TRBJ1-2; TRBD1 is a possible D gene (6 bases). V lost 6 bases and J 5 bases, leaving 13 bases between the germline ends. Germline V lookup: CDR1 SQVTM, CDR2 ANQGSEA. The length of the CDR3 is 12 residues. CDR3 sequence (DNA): TGCAGCGTCGAGGAGGACAGTTATGGCTACACCTTC. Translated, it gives CSVEEDSYGYTF.